These 29 T cell receptor beta chains were all obtained from the same sample, sequenced in a study of OX40 agonist ivuxolimab in advanced cancers. Sequencing was performed with immunoSEQ multiplex PCR; in TCRdb, only in-frame clones are kept and a portion is missing. The sample records about 55,000 clones, about 90% being singletons. The sequences come from CD4+ or CD8+ T cells sorted from blood, collected in a trial of the OX40 agonist ivuxolimab. The receptors derive from an adult with an advanced solid tumor such as melanoma, head and neck, liver or kidney cancer.

This sequence joins TRBV5-8 and TRBJ1-1; D possibly corresponds to TRBD1 (5 bases). Germline V gene lookup returns CDR1 SGHTS and CDR2 YDEGEE. V was cut by 1 base and J by 1 base, with 11 bases left in between. The CDR3 has 15 residues. The CDR3, as DNA: TGTGCCAGCAGCTTGTGGTCAGGGAAGAACACTGAAGCTTTCTTT. It codes for CASSLWSGKNTEAFF.

The chain employs TRBV6-1 and TRBJ1-4; D might be TRBD1 (5 bases). V was shortened by 1 base and J by 7 bases, with 10 bases between the two germline ends. CDR3 length: 14 residues. CDR1 is MNHNS and CDR2 is SASEGT in the germline V gene. CDR3 sequence: CASSEVGGSEKLFF. DNA for the CDR3: TGTGCCAGCAGTGAAGTTGGGGGGAGTGAAAAACTGTTTTTT.

V gene TRBV9 combines with J gene TRBJ2-3; D assignment may be TRBD1 or TRBD2 (5 bases each). Germline loops: CDR1 SGDLS, CDR2 YYNGEE. Deletions cut 3 bases from V and 0 bases from J, with 14 bases between. The CDR3 has 16 residues. DNA of the CDR3: TGTGCCAGCAGCGCAAGGGACGGTTCAAGCACAGATACGCAGTATTTT. Translation gives CASSARDGSSTDTQYF.

This rearrangement joins TRBV28 to TRBJ1-5; no definite D call. CDR1 is MDHEN and CDR2 is SYDVKM in the germline V gene. The CDR3 length is 14 residues. Trimming pared 3 bases from V and 7 bases from J, leaving 13 bases between. DNA for the CDR3: TGTGCCAGCAGTTTCTCTACAGATCAACAGCCCCAGCATTTT. Translation: CASSFSTDQQPQHF.

The chain has TRBV27 and TRBJ2-7; 11 positions agree with TRBD1. Unmatched junction bases numbered 8, after V lost 6 bases and J lost 4 bases. The CDR3 has 15 residues. Germline V gives CDR1 MNHEY, CDR2 SMNVEV (reference sequence). This CDR3 reads CASSKFRDRGYEQYF. The CDR3 nucleotides read TGTGCCAGCAGCAAATTCCGGGACAGGGGGTACGAGCAGTACTTC.

V is TRBV6-6 and J is TRBJ2-1; the match to TRBD1 covers 7 bases. V dropped 6 bases and J dropped 15; count of bases not matched to a gene: 20. This CDR3 region has 15 residues. CDR1 and CDR2 (germline): MNHNY, SVGAGI (reference sequence). CDR3 nucleotide sequence: TGTGCCAGCAGGGGGGACAGATACATAGTGATAAATCCGTTCTTC. This translates into CASRGDRYIVINPFF.

The genes are TRBV6-5 and TRBJ2-7; TRBD2 agrees at 8 bases. V dropped 5 bases and J dropped 0; count of bases not matched to a gene: 6. The germline CDR1 and CDR2 sequences are MNHEY and SVGAGI. The CDR3 is 15 amino acids. The CDR3 DNA is TGTGCCAGCAGTGGGACTAGGAGGAGCTCCTACGAGCAGTACTTC. Translated, it gives CASSGTRRSSYEQYF.

This clone was seen once. This chain links TRBV2 with TRBJ2-7; 12 bases line up with TRBD2. With V trimmed by 6 bases and J by 6 bases, 6 bases remained unmatched. The CDR3 runs to 14 residues. The germline CDR1 and CDR2 sequences are SNHLY and FYNNEI. The CDR3 loop reads CASSLAGGTIEQYF. In nucleotides, the CDR3 is TGTGCCAGCAGCCTAGCGGGAGGGACTATCGAGCAGTACTTC.

This chain uses TRBV5-1 with TRBJ2-3, with D uncertain. V lost 4 bases and J 2 bases, leaving 14 bases between the germline ends. CDR1 is SGHRS, CDR2 YFSETQ, per germline. The CDR3 runs 15 residues. The CDR3 loop is CASSTRLGNTDTQYF. Written as DNA, the CDR3 is TGCGCCAGCAGCACCCGGTTGGGGAACACAGATACGCAGTATTTT.

The rearrangement links TRBV11-2 to TRBJ1-5; the D is unclear. The germline V and J ends were trimmed by 0 bases and 3 bases, with 9 bases remaining between them. This CDR3 is built from 15 residues. CDR1 is SGHAT and CDR2 is FQNNGV in the germline V gene. CDR3 bases: TGTGCCAGCAGCTTAGATGGGGTTATCAATCAGCCCCAGCATTTT. Encoded protein: CASSLDGVINQPQHF.

The V call is TRBV29-1, the J call TRBJ2-1; the match to TRBD2 covers 13 bases. After removal of 5 bases from V and 9 bases from J, the junction contained 13 bases not matched to a gene. There are 16 residues in the CDR3. The germline CDR1 and CDR2 sequences are SQVTM and ANQGSEA. The CDR3 sequence: CSVTNPLAGGPIEQFF. As DNA, the CDR3 is TGCAGCGTTACCAACCCACTAGCGGGAGGGCCGATTGAGCAGTTCTTC.

The V call is TRBV19, the J call TRBJ1-2; D is unclear. Trimming left V 3 bases short and J 3 bases short, with 2 bases between. The CDR3 has 11 amino acids. The germline gives CDR1 LNHDA, CDR2 SQIVND (reference sequence). CDR3 region: CASSIHYGYTF. The CDR3 DNA follows: TGTGCCAGTAGTATTCACTATGGCTACACCTTC.

V is TRBV6-1 and J is TRBJ2-7, with TRBD2 matching over 15 bases. Germline CDR1 is MNHNS and CDR2 is SASEGT. With V trimmed by 2 bases and J by 7 bases, 15 bases remained unmatched. The CDR3 is made up of 19 amino acids. The CDR3 DNA sequence: TGTGCCAGCAGTGAAAGTGGTTGGGGACTAGCGGGGGGCTCTGTTGAGCAGTACTTC. Residues: CASSESGWGLAGGSVEQYF.

The chain combines TRBV6-6 with TRBJ1-2; 7 nucleotides align to TRBD1. V was clipped by 2 bases and J by 8 bases; unmatched bases: 5. The CDR3 has 13 residues. The germline V gene encodes CDR1 MNHNY and CDR2 SVGAGI (reference sequence). CDR3 sequence: CASSYEGAGGYTF. The CDR3 region has the DNA TGTGCCAGCAGTTACGAGGGGGCGGGAGGCTACACCTTC.

The chain employs TRBV28 and TRBJ2-5, with TRBD1 matching over 8 bases. Germline CDR1 MDHEN, CDR2 SYDVKM. The CDR3 extends over 15 amino acids. The trim removed 6 bases at V and 5 bases at J, leaving 11 bases unmatched. CDR3 amino acids: CASRSAGGQWETQYF. Written as DNA, the CDR3 is TGTGCCAGCAGGTCGGCAGGGGGCCAGTGGGAGACCCAGTACTTC.

V is TRBV28 and J is TRBJ2-7; D may be TRBD2 (7 bases). The CDR3 contains 16 residues. The germline V gene has CDR1 MDHEN and CDR2 SYDVKM. Trimming pared 7 bases from V and 5 bases from J, leaving 24 bases between. CDR3 nucleotide sequence: TGTGCCAGCACCGATGGGAGTCGGGGGGCAGGCCACGAGCAGTACTTC. As protein: CASTDGSRGAGHEQYF.

This clone appeared a few times. The chain is built from TRBV7-3 and TRBJ2-1, with D perhaps TRBD1 (6 bases). The CDR3 covers 15 residues. CDR1 is SGHTA, CDR2 FQGTGA, per germline. The germline V and J ends were trimmed by 5 bases and 6 bases, with 17 bases remaining between them. This CDR3 is CASSPSVGARNEQFF. CDR3 in DNA: TGTGCCAGCAGCCCCTCAGTGGGGGCCCGCAATGAGCAGTTCTTC.

This chain joins TRBV11-1 and TRBJ1-4; D ambiguous. The CDR3 has 13 residues. Germline loops: CDR1 SGHAT, CDR2 FQDESV (reference sequence). Trimming removed 5 bases at V and 8 bases at J, with 12 bases between. The CDR3 here is CASSPDLREKLFF. In nucleotides, the CDR3 is TGTGCCAGCAGCCCTGATCTACGAGAAAAACTGTTTTTT.

The rearrangement uses TRBV6-1 and TRBJ1-2; D uncertain. This CDR3 is 11 amino acids long. Germline values: CDR1 MNHNS, CDR2 SASEGT. V lost 6 bases to trimming and J lost 6 bases, with 8 bases between them. The CDR3 spells CASRFKDGYTF. The CDR3 DNA sequence: TGTGCCAGCAGGTTCAAGGATGGCTACACCTTC.

The genes are TRBV5-5 and TRBJ2-7; D assignment may be TRBD1 or TRBD2 (5 bases each). There are 14 residues in the CDR3. The germline V and J ends were trimmed by 0 bases and 6 bases, with 13 bases remaining between them. Per the germline V gene, CDR1 is SGHKS and CDR2 is YYEKEE (reference sequence). The CDR3 sequence: CASSLAVRGGEQYF. CDR3 coding DNA: TGTGCCAGCAGCTTGGCTGTGCGTGGGGGCGAGCAGTACTTC.

V gene TRBV5-6 combines with J gene TRBJ2-5; weak D call: TRBD1 (6 bases). The V end lost 3 bases, the J end lost 4 bases, and 10 bases lay between the germline ends. Germline CDR1 reads SGHDT; CDR2 reads YYEEEE. This CDR3 contains 13 residues. CDR3 coding DNA: TGTGCCAGCAGCTCCGGGACACCAGAGACCCAGTACTTC. This gives the protein CASSSGTPETQYF.

V is TRBV2 and J is TRBJ2-2; 13 nucleotides agree with TRBD2. Trimming took 6 bases from V and 5 from J; bases not matched to a gene: 9. In germline, CDR1 is SNHLY, CDR2 FYNNEI. There are 17 residues in the CDR3. The CDR3 here is CASRGTSGIIRTGELFF. The CDR3 region has the DNA TGTGCCAGCAGAGGGACTAGCGGGATCATACGTACCGGGGAGCTGTTTTTT.

V and J are TRBV9 and TRBJ2-2, with 8 bases matching TRBD1. The CDR3 loop spans 14 amino acids. Losses at the gene ends were 3 bases for V and 5 bases for J; bases not matched to a gene: 3. Germline-derived CDR1 and CDR2 are SGDLS and YYNGEE. CDR3 nucleotide sequence: TGTGCCAGCAGCGCGACAGGGGAAACCGGGGAGCTGTTTTTT. Translating gives CASSATGETGELFF.

The chain joins TRBV5-1 to TRBJ1-1; D is undetermined. V shed 0 bases and J shed 4 bases, with 7 bases lying between them. Per germline, CDR1 SGHRS and CDR2 YFSETQ. The CDR3 is 13 amino acids. Here the CDR3 reads CASSLGLTTEAFF. In nucleotides, the CDR3 is TGCGCCAGCAGCTTGGGACTTACCACTGAAGCTTTCTTT.

This clone has only a few counts. This rearrangement joins TRBV5-1 to TRBJ1-6; tentatively, D is TRBD1 (5 bases). This CDR3 comprises 16 residues. Germline lookup yields CDR1 SGHRS and CDR2 YFSETQ. Trimming removed 1 base at V and 7 bases at J, with 15 bases between. This CDR3 reads CASSLTGDVWNSPLHF. The CDR3 DNA reads TGCGCCAGCAGCTTGACAGGTGACGTTTGGAATTCACCCCTCCACTTT.

Only a few counts were recorded for this clone. The chain recombines TRBV6-1 with TRBJ2-2; TRBD2 matches 7 bases. Trimming took 1 base from V and 5 from J; bases not matched to a gene: 7. Germline lookup yields CDR1 MNHNS and CDR2 SASEGT. This CDR3 contains 16 residues. The CDR3 DNA reads TGTGCCAGCAGTGAAGAGATGGGACTACCTACCGGGGAGCTGTTTTTT. This encodes CASSEEMGLPTGELFF.

The V call is TRBV7-6, the J call TRBJ2-7; 11 nucleotides match TRBD1. Germline V CDR1 and CDR2: SGHVS, FNYEAQ. V shed 0 bases, J shed 6 bases, and the junction held 7 bases outside the gene matches. CDR3 length: 16 residues. CDR3 coding DNA: TGTGCCAGCAGCTTAGCAGGGACAGGGGGTATCTTCGAGCAGTACTTC. Translated, it gives CASSLAGTGGIFEQYF.

The V and J genes are TRBV28 and TRBJ2-7; 7 positions agree with TRBD2. The CDR3 is made up of 14 amino acids. Germline CDR1 and CDR2: MDHEN and SYDVKM. V lost 6 bases, J lost 1 base, and 6 bases stayed unmatched. The CDR3 region has the DNA TGTGCCAGCAGGGTAGCGGGCCAGTCCTACGAGCAGTACTTC. It translates to CASRVAGQSYEQYF.

This chain connects TRBV16 to TRBJ2-6, with D possibly being TRBD2 (5 bases). Germline values: CDR1 KGHSY, CDR2 FQNENV. The CDR3 is made up of 17 amino acids. V was shortened by 0 bases and J by 2 bases, with 11 bases between the two germline ends. The CDR3 nucleotides are TGTGCCAGCAGCCAATCAGCCCGGGGAACTGGGGCCAACGTCCTGACTTTC. The encoded protein is CASSQSARGTGANVLTF.